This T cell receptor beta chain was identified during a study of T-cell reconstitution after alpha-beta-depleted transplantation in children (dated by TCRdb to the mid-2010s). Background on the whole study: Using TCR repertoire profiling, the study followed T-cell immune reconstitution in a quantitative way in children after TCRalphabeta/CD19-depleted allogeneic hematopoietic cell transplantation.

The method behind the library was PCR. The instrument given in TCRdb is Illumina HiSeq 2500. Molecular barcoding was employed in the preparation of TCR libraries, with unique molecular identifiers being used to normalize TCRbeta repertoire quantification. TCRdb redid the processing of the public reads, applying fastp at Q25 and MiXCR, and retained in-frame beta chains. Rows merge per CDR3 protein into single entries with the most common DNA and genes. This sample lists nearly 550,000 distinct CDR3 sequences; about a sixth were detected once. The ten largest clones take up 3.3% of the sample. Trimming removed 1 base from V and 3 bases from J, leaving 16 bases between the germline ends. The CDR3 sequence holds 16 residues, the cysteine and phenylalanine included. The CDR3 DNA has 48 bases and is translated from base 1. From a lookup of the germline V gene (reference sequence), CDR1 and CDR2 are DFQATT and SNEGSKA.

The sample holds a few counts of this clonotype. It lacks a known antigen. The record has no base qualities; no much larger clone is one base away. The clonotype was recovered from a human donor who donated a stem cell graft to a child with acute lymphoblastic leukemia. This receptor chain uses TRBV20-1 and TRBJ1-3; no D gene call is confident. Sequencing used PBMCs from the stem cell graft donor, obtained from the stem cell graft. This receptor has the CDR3 CSARVLGQTNGNTIYF. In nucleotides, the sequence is TGCAGTGCTAGAGTTCTAGGGCAGACGAATGGAAACACCATATATTTT.